The subject of this entry is one T cell receptor (beta chain). Its antigen is unknown. This sample is part of a study of CD8 T cells in ankylosing spondylitis. Study conclusions and caveats: A motif in TCR beta, a set of seven to nine highly homologous variants, appeared characteristic of ankylosing spondylitis blood. Prior literature has documented some motif variants in synovial fluid and blood from reactive arthritis.

This CDR3 is built from 16 residues. Germline lookup yields CDR1 SGHAT and CDR2 FQNNGV. Deletions cut 0 bases from V and 8 bases from J, with 17 bases between. TCRdb re-called the 5' RACE reads through MiXCR, storing one row per CDR3 protein. This table holds roughly 700,000 distinct CDR3 sequences, about 20% found once. The sample taken for sequencing was blood, either unsorted or a sorted T cell fraction (not recorded which). The chain recombines TRBV11-2 with TRBJ2-1, with D hard to call. This TCR was sampled from a male donor with ankylosing spondylitis. CDR3 in amino acids: CASSLDFSPTLYEQFF. CDR3 DNA sequence: TGTGCCAGCAGCTTAGATTTTAGCCCTACGCTCTATGAGCAGTTCTTC. Combining the CDR3 with reference TRBV11-2 and TRBJ2-1 gives the whole variable domain EAGVAQSPRYKIIEKRQSVAFWCNPISGHATLYWYQQILGQGPKLLIQFQNNGVVDDSQLPKDRFSAERLKGVDSTLKIQPAKLEDSAVYLCASSLDFSPTLYEQFFGPGTRLTVL.